This is a list of T cell receptor beta chains from one sample in a study of control samples from healthy donors and cancer patients. The protocol was immunoSEQ multiplex PCR, while the TCRdb copy is restricted to in-frame clones and leaves out a portion. The table includes about 140,000 clones, roughly 94% detected once. The sequenced sample was blood. These receptors originate from a man between 40 and 49 years old in good health. CDR3s include the opening cysteine and the closing phenylalanine or tryptophan. A D gene is named only where the DNA matches it firmly. A clone size is listed for some rows: how often the clone was seen (once, few, many), or a class if it is expanded.

v_call: TRBV5-1
clone_size: -
d_call: -
j_call: TRBJ2-3
cdr3_nt: TGCGCCAGCAGCTTGGTTGAGACTAGGCCTACAGATACGCAGTATTTT
cdr3_aa: CASSLVETRPTDTQYF

v_call: TRBV5-1
clone_size: -
d_call: -
j_call: TRBJ2-2
cdr3_nt: TGCGCCAGCGCCGAGGGCCCCGGGGAGCTGTTTTTT
cdr3_aa: CASAEGPGELFF

v_call: TRBV12-3/TRBV12-4
clone_size: -
d_call: -
j_call: TRBJ1-2
cdr3_nt: TGTGCCAGCAGTCCCCGGAACTCCGGCTACACCTTC
cdr3_aa: CASSPRNSGYTF

v_call: TRBV18
clone_size: -
d_call: -
j_call: TRBJ1-1
cdr3_nt: TGTGCCAGCTCACCATCAGGGAGGAACACTGAAGCTTTCTTT
cdr3_aa: CASSPSGRNTEAFF

v_call: TRBV29-1
clone_size: -
d_call: -
j_call: TRBJ2-2
cdr3_nt: TGCAGCGTTGAGGAGACACCGGTAGGGGAGCTGTTTTTT
cdr3_aa: CSVEETPVGELFF

v_call: TRBV6-5
clone_size: once
d_call: -
j_call: TRBJ1-2
cdr3_nt: TGTGCCAGCAGTCATACAGGGAGCTATGGCTACACCTTC
cdr3_aa: CASSHTGSYGYTF

v_call: TRBV5-1
clone_size: once
d_call: -
j_call: TRBJ1-1
cdr3_nt: TGCGCCAGCAGAAACAGGGAAGCCTCTGAAGCTTTCTTT
cdr3_aa: CASRNREASEAFF

v_call: TRBV27
clone_size: -
d_call: -
j_call: TRBJ2-2
cdr3_nt: TGTGCCAGCAGTTCGGGAGTGAGGACCGGGGAGCTGTTTTTT
cdr3_aa: CASSSGVRTGELFF

v_call: TRBV12-5
clone_size: -
d_call: TRBD1
j_call: TRBJ1-6
cdr3_nt: TGTGCTAGTGGTTTGGGACAGGGTTATTCACCCCTCCACTTT
cdr3_aa: CASGLGQGYSPLHF

v_call: TRBV18
clone_size: -
d_call: -
j_call: TRBJ1-1
cdr3_nt: TGTGCCAGCTCACCACAGCGGCAGAAAAACACTGAAGCTTTCTTT
cdr3_aa: CASSPQRQKNTEAFF

v_call: TRBV5-1
clone_size: -
d_call: -
j_call: TRBJ1-1
cdr3_nt: TGCGCCAGCAGCTTGGGGGGACAACTGAACACTGAAGCTTTCTTT
cdr3_aa: CASSLGGQLNTEAFF

v_call: TRBV15
clone_size: -
d_call: -
j_call: TRBJ2-4
cdr3_nt: TGTGCCACCAGCAGAGATCGAGTACGACTAGCCAAAAACATTCAGTACTTC
cdr3_aa: CATSRDRVRLAKNIQYF

v_call: TRBV28
clone_size: -
d_call: TRBD1
j_call: TRBJ2-7
cdr3_nt: TGTGCCAGCAGTTGGGGGACAGGGGGCTCCGAGCAGTACTTC
cdr3_aa: CASSWGTGGSEQYF

v_call: TRBV7-9
clone_size: -
d_call: TRBD2
j_call: TRBJ2-3
cdr3_nt: TGTGCCACCGAGGGACTAGCGGCCACAGATACGCAGTATTTT
cdr3_aa: CATEGLAATDTQYF

v_call: TRBV5-6
clone_size: -
d_call: -
j_call: TRBJ2-2
cdr3_nt: TGTGCCAGCAGCTCGTTGAGGGAAGACACCGGGGAGCTGTTTTTT
cdr3_aa: CASSSLREDTGELFF

v_call: TRBV6-5
clone_size: -
d_call: -
j_call: TRBJ2-5
cdr3_nt: TGTGCCAGCAGTTACTTGGGCAGGGGACTAGAGACCCAGTACTTC
cdr3_aa: CASSYLGRGLETQYF

v_call: TRBV12-5
clone_size: -
d_call: TRBD1
j_call: TRBJ1-1
cdr3_nt: TGTGCTAGTGGTTTTACAGGGGTAGGAAACACTGAAGCTTTCTTT
cdr3_aa: CASGFTGVGNTEAFF

v_call: TRBV9
clone_size: once
d_call: -
j_call: TRBJ2-7
cdr3_nt: TGTGCCAGCAGCGTAGTCGGCGAGGGCTCCTACGAGCAGTACTTC
cdr3_aa: CASSVVGEGSYEQYF

v_call: TRBV10-3
clone_size: -
d_call: TRBD1
j_call: TRBJ1-1
cdr3_nt: TGTGCCATCACCGAAACAGGGGAAAGAGTTGAAGCTTTCTTT
cdr3_aa: CAITETGERVEAFF

v_call: TRBV21-1
clone_size: -
d_call: -
j_call: TRBJ1-4
cdr3_nt: TGTGCCAGCAGCCCTCGCAGGGTAAATGAAAAACTGTTTTTT
cdr3_aa: CASSPRRVNEKLFF

v_call: TRBV6-5
clone_size: once
d_call: TRBD1
j_call: TRBJ1-5
cdr3_nt: TGTGCCAGCAGTTATGGCCTACGGGACAGGGTGCAGCCCCAGCATTTT
cdr3_aa: CASSYGLRDRVQPQHF

v_call: TRBV7-3
clone_size: -
d_call: TRBD2
j_call: TRBJ2-1
cdr3_nt: TGTGCCAGCAGCCTCCGACTAGCGGGACTCAATGAGCAGTTCTTC
cdr3_aa: CASSLRLAGLNEQFF

v_call: TRBV27
clone_size: -
d_call: -
j_call: TRBJ2-5
cdr3_nt: TGTGCCAGCGGGGGGATCGACAGGCAAGAGACCCAGTACTTC
cdr3_aa: CASGGIDRQETQYF

v_call: TRBV5-5
clone_size: -
d_call: -
j_call: TRBJ2-7
cdr3_nt: TGTGCCAGCAGCTCCTACACTACCTACGAGCAGTACTTC
cdr3_aa: CASSSYTTYEQYF

v_call: TRBV25-1
clone_size: -
d_call: -
j_call: TRBJ1-2
cdr3_nt: TGTGCCAGCACCTCATCCGTCGCAGGGACAAGGAATGGCTACACCTTC
cdr3_aa: CASTSSVAGTRNGYTF

v_call: TRBV13
clone_size: once
d_call: TRBD2
j_call: TRBJ2-1
cdr3_nt: TGTGCCAGCAGCCGGACGCCGGGACTACGCCCGGCTGAGCAGTTCTTC
cdr3_aa: CASSRTPGLRPAEQFF

v_call: TRBV10-2
clone_size: -
d_call: TRBD2
j_call: TRBJ2-1
cdr3_nt: TGCGCCAGCAGTGATCCTACTAGCGTCCCAATAAATGAGCAGTTCTTC
cdr3_aa: CASSDPTSVPINEQFF

v_call: TRBV10-3
clone_size: -
d_call: -
j_call: TRBJ2-7
cdr3_nt: TGTGCCATCAGTGGAGTGACAAGTAATCCCTACGAGCAGTACTTC
cdr3_aa: CAISGVTSNPYEQYF

v_call: TRBV21-1
clone_size: -
d_call: -
j_call: TRBJ1-3
cdr3_nt: TGTGCCAGCAGCAAAGAAAGGAGGGAGAGAAACACCATATATTTT
cdr3_aa: CASSKERRERNTIYF

v_call: TRBV24-1
clone_size: -
d_call: -
j_call: TRBJ2-5
cdr3_nt: TGTGCCACCAGTGATCCTTGGACTTCGGAGACCCAGTACTTC
cdr3_aa: CATSDPWTSETQYF

v_call: TRBV10-1
clone_size: -
d_call: TRBD2
j_call: TRBJ2-2
cdr3_nt: TGCGCCAGCAGGCCCGGGACTAGCACCGGGGAGCTGTTTTTT
cdr3_aa: CASRPGTSTGELFF

v_call: TRBV27
clone_size: -
d_call: -
j_call: TRBJ1-5
cdr3_nt: TGTGCCAGCAGGACGGCAGGCAGCAATCAGCCCCAGCATTTT
cdr3_aa: CASRTAGSNQPQHF

v_call: TRBV2
clone_size: -
d_call: -
j_call: TRBJ1-4
cdr3_nt: TGTGCCAGCTCTACCTTGGACCCCGGGTCGTCAACTAATGAAAAACTGTTTTTT
cdr3_aa: CASSTLDPGSSTNEKLFF

v_call: TRBV6-1
clone_size: -
d_call: -
j_call: TRBJ2-7
cdr3_nt: TGTGCCAGCAGTGAGGGGGGGGCTCTCTACGAGCAGTACTTC
cdr3_aa: CASSEGGALYEQYF

v_call: TRBV19
clone_size: -
d_call: TRBD2
j_call: TRBJ2-5
cdr3_nt: TGTGCCAGTAGTATCAAGACTAGCGGGAGGGCCCAAGAGACCCAGTACTTC
cdr3_aa: CASSIKTSGRAQETQYF

v_call: TRBV7-9
clone_size: -
d_call: -
j_call: TRBJ2-1
cdr3_nt: TGTGCCAGCAGCTTAGCCGCAGGGTTTGAGCAGTTCTTC
cdr3_aa: CASSLAAGFEQFF

v_call: TRBV9
clone_size: -
d_call: -
j_call: TRBJ1-2
cdr3_nt: TGTGCCAGCAGCGTACGGGGGCAAAACTATGGCTACACCTTC
cdr3_aa: CASSVRGQNYGYTF

v_call: TRBV11-2
clone_size: -
d_call: TRBD1
j_call: TRBJ1-1
cdr3_nt: TGTGCCAGCAGCTCCCCACCCTTCAACACGGGACAGGGGAACACTGAAGCTTTCTTT
cdr3_aa: CASSSPPFNTGQGNTEAFF

v_call: TRBV11-2
clone_size: -
d_call: TRBD1
j_call: TRBJ2-5
cdr3_nt: TGTGCCAGCAGCTTTGACAGGGGAAAGACCCAGTACTTC
cdr3_aa: CASSFDRGKTQYF

v_call: TRBV7-2
clone_size: -
d_call: TRBD1
j_call: TRBJ1-4
cdr3_nt: TGTGCCAGCAGCTTACTGGGACAGGGTCGAGAAAAACTGTTTTTT
cdr3_aa: CASSLLGQGREKLFF

v_call: TRBV5-1
clone_size: -
d_call: TRBD2
j_call: TRBJ2-3
cdr3_nt: TGCGCCAGCAGCTTGGTACTAGGGGAGGGAGATACGCAGTATTTT
cdr3_aa: CASSLVLGEGDTQYF

v_call: TRBV6-6
clone_size: -
d_call: -
j_call: TRBJ1-5
cdr3_nt: TGTGCCAGCAGCGATCCCAGCCAGCCCCAGCATTTT
cdr3_aa: CASSDPSQPQHF

v_call: TRBV29-1
clone_size: -
d_call: -
j_call: TRBJ2-6
cdr3_nt: TGCAGCGCTTTAGGACTTTCCTCTGGGGCCAACGTCCTGACTTTC
cdr3_aa: CSALGLSSGANVLTF

v_call: TRBV9
clone_size: -
d_call: -
j_call: TRBJ2-1
cdr3_nt: TGTGCCAGCAGCGTAGCTGGAGAATCCTACAATGAGCAGTTCTTC
cdr3_aa: CASSVAGESYNEQFF

v_call: TRBV5-1
clone_size: -
d_call: -
j_call: TRBJ2-1
cdr3_nt: TGCGCCAGCAGTTCTCTAGCGATGGATGAGCAGTTCTTC
cdr3_aa: CASSSLAMDEQFF

v_call: TRBV9
clone_size: -
d_call: TRBD1
j_call: TRBJ1-2
cdr3_nt: TGTGCCAGCAGCGTAGCGGGAACAGGGGCCGTCTATGGCTACACCTTC
cdr3_aa: CASSVAGTGAVYGYTF

v_call: TRBV5-6
clone_size: -
d_call: -
j_call: TRBJ1-5
cdr3_nt: TGTGCCAGCAGCTCGAATCAGGGCCTTGGCAATCAGCCCCAGCATTTT
cdr3_aa: CASSSNQGLGNQPQHF

v_call: TRBV6-2/TRBV6-3
clone_size: -
d_call: TRBD1
j_call: TRBJ1-2
cdr3_nt: TGTGCCAGCAGCTCTGGACAGGGGAGCAGCTATGGCTACACCTTC
cdr3_aa: CASSSGQGSSYGYTF

v_call: TRBV5-6
clone_size: -
d_call: TRBD1
j_call: TRBJ2-7
cdr3_nt: TGTGCCAGCAGATATGACAGGGGTCGAGGTCACGAGCAGTACTTC
cdr3_aa: CASRYDRGRGHEQYF

v_call: TRBV24-1
clone_size: few
d_call: TRBD1
j_call: TRBJ1-5
cdr3_nt: TGTGCCACCAGTGATTCCGGGACAGCGAACCTCCAGCATTTT
cdr3_aa: CATSDSGTANLQHF

v_call: TRBV10-3
clone_size: -
d_call: -
j_call: TRBJ1-1
cdr3_nt: TGTGCCACCGGGAGGGCTACTGAAGCTTTCTTT
cdr3_aa: CATGRATEAFF

v_call: TRBV15
clone_size: -
d_call: -
j_call: TRBJ1-4
cdr3_nt: TGTGCCACCAGCAGAGAACCAACTAATGAAAAACTGTTTTTT
cdr3_aa: CATSREPTNEKLFF